This T cell receptor beta chain was documented in a study of beta chain features in type 1 diabetes. Study-level points and caveats: Compared with healthy donors, patients appeared to share more similar naive, central memory and regulatory TCRB repertoires. Patients with Type 1 diabetes showed moderately but significantly shorter TCRB CDR3s in all four CD4+ subsets.

The sequenced template was cDNA made from the entire isolated RNA. Assay used: immunoSEQ multiplex PCR; TCRdb lists only in-frame clones, some missing. This table holds 100,000 to 150,000 clones, approximately 15% found once. As regards this clone: Its target is not known.

The length of the CDR3 is 14 residues. Losses at the gene ends were 3 bases for V and 7 bases for J; bases not matched to a gene: 8. Germline values: CDR1 LNHDA, CDR2 SQIVND (reference sequence). All sorted populations exceeded 98% purity. The source of this sequence is a young man with type 1 diabetes. The gene calls are TRBV19 and TRBJ2-7; 8 bases line up with TRBD1. Sequences were obtained from central memory CD4+ T cells from blood. CDR3 loop: CASSITGGTGEQYF. The CDR3 bases are TGTGCCAGTAGTATTACAGGGGGAACAGGAGAGCAGTACTTC.